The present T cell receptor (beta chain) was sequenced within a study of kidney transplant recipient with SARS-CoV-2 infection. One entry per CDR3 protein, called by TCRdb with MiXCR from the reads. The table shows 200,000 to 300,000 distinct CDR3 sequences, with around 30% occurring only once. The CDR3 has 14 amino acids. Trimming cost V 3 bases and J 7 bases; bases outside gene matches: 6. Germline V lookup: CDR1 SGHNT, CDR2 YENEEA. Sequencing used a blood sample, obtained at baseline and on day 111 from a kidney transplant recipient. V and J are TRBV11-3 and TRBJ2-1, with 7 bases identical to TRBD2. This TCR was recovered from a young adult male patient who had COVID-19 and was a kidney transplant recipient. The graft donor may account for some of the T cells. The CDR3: CASSFGGGKNEQFF. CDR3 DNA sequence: TGTGCCAGCAGCTTTGGGGGGGGGAAGAATGAGCAGTTCTTC. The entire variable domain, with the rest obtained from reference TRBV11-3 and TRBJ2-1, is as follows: EAGVVQSPRYKIIEKKQPVAFWCNPISGHNTLYWYLQNLGQGPELLIRYENEEAVDDSQLPKDRFSAERLKGVDSTLKIQPAELGDSAVYLCASSFGGGKNEQFFGPGTRLTVL.